Below, 8 T cell receptor beta chains from the same sample are listed, as sequenced in a study of blood T cell repertoires in COVID-19. Clones were read by immunoSEQ multiplex PCR, and TCRdb kept only the in-frame ones, dropping some. The top ten clones hold 2.5% to 3.5% of a sample with a few hundred thousand clones, around nine tenths of them seen once. Sequenced: PBMCs or T cells enriched from blood (not recorded which). The receptors originated from a woman aged 50 to 65 who had been exposed to COVID-19.

The chain combines TRBV28 with TRBJ2-7, with D tentatively TRBD2 (5 bases). V shed 7 bases and J shed 5 bases, with 18 bases lying between them. Per germline, CDR1 MDHEN and CDR2 SYDVKM. The CDR3 runs 14 residues. In nucleotides, the CDR3 is TGTGCCAGCAATGAGGGTCCCACAAGACACGAGCAGTACTTC. Translated, it gives CASNEGPTRHEQYF.

This chain uses TRBV30 with TRBJ2-2; 8 nucleotides line up with TRBD2. Germline V gives CDR1 GTSNPN, CDR2 SVGIG (reference sequence). This CDR3 has 16 residues. The V gene end was trimmed by 1 base and the J gene end by 1 base; junction bases not matched to a gene: 5. CDR3 sequence (DNA): TGTGCCTGGAGTGGTCTAGCGGGTAGGAACACCGGGGAGCTGTTTTTT. Protein product: CAWSGLAGRNTGELFF.

The J gene is TRBJ1-5, the V gene TRBV4-2, with 10 positions matching TRBD1. CDR1 is LGHNA and CDR2 is YNFKEQ in the germline V gene. V trimming: 1 base; J trimming: 6 bases; junction bases outside the gene matches: 3. CDR3 size: 15 residues. The CDR3 loop is CASSQGTGGSQPQHF. The CDR3 nucleotides read TGTGCCAGCAGCCAAGGGACAGGGGGAAGTCAGCCCCAGCATTTT.

V usage is TRBV28 and J usage is TRBJ1-2, with TRBD1 matching over 9 bases. The ends lost 5 bases at V and 8 bases at J; junction bases unmatched: 6. In germline, CDR1 is MDHEN, CDR2 SYDVKM. The CDR3 is 13 residues long. Here the CDR3 DNA reads TGTGCCAGCAGTATCATGACAGGGGGAGGCTACACCTTC. Its protein product is CASSIMTGGGYTF.

CDR3 sequence: CASSADTQISGNTIYF. The DNA for the CDR3 is TGCGCCAGCAGCGCGGACACGCAAATCTCTGGAAACACCATATATTTT. This chain links TRBV5-1 with TRBJ1-3, with D maybe TRBD1 (5 bases). Germline-derived CDR1 and CDR2 are SGHRS and YFSETQ. The CDR3 is 16 amino acids. V lost 4 bases to trimming and J lost 0 bases, with 14 bases between them.

This chain connects TRBV19 to TRBJ1-2; 9 nucleotides align to TRBD1. This CDR3 spans 16 amino acids. From germline, CDR1 is LNHDA and CDR2 SQIVND (reference sequence). J lost 7 bases, V lost 5 bases, and 14 bases had no gene match. CDR3 in amino acids: CASSAGQTTGGIGYTF. The CDR3 bases are TGTGCCAGTAGTGCAGGCCAAACTACAGGGGGCATTGGCTACACCTTC. Combining the CDR3 with reference TRBV19 and TRBJ1-2 gives the whole variable domain DGGITQSPKYLFRKEGQNVTLSCEQNLNHDAMYWYRQDPGQGLRLIYYSQIVNDFQKGDIAEGYSVSREKKESFPLTVTSAQKNPTAFYLCASSAGQTTGGIGYTFGSGTRLTVV.

The chain is built from TRBV18 and TRBJ1-4, with 8 bases that match TRBD1. Germline V gene lookup returns CDR1 KGHSH and CDR2 LQKENI. The junction had 5 bases not matched to a gene; V was cut back by 1 base and J by 7 bases. This CDR3 is built from 15 residues. The CDR3 DNA is TGTGCCAGCTCACCACGTTCCACAGGGGGTGAAAAACTGTTTTTT. It is translated as CASSPRSTGGEKLFF.

This clone was seen just once. The chain links TRBV18 to TRBJ2-5; 10 bases agree with TRBD2. CDR1 and CDR2 (germline): KGHSH, LQKENI. The CDR3 covers 14 residues. After removal of 4 bases from V and 3 bases from J, the junction contained 2 bases not matched to a gene. The CDR3 region is CASSLLAGEETQYF. The CDR3 nucleotides read TGTGCCAGCTCACTTCTAGCGGGGGAAGAGACCCAGTACTTC.